The present entry profiles one T cell receptor beta chain with its context. This record comes from a study of T cells in Graves' hyperthyroidism and ophthalmopathy. CDR3 size: 13 residues. Germline-derived CDR1 and CDR2 are LNHDA and SQIVND (reference sequence). The germline V and J ends were trimmed by 3 bases and 4 bases, with 6 bases remaining between them. From RNA transcripts, TCR beta CDR3 regions were amplified. The TCR CDR3 first-round RT-PCR relied on the HTBI primer set. MiXCR, applied by TCRdb to the multiplex PCR reads, yields one record per CDR3 protein. This table has fewer than 110,000 distinct CDR3 sequences, about 15% appearing once.

The specimen sequenced was blood. The chain is built from TRBV19 and TRBJ2-2, with D unclear. The receptor comes from a woman between 50 and 59 years old with Graves' hyperthyroidism. The DNA of the CDR3 is TGTGCCAGTAGTATGGTCTTCACCGGGGAGCTGTTTTTT. It yields the protein CASSMVFTGELFF.